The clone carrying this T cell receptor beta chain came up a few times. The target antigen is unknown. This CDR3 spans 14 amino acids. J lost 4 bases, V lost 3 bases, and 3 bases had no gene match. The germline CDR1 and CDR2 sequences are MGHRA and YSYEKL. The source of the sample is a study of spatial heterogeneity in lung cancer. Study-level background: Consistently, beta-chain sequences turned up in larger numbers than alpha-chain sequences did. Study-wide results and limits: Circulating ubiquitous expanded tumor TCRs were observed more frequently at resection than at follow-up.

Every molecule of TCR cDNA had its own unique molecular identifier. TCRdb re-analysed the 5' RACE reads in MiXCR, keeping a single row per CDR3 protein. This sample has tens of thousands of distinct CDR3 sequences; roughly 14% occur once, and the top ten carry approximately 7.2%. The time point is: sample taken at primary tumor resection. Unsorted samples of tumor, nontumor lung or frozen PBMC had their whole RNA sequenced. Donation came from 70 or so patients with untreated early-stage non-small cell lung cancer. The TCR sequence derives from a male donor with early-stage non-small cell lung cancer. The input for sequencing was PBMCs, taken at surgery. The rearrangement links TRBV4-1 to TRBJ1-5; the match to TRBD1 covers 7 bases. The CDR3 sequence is CASSHSQGNQPQHF. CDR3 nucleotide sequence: TGCGCCAGCAGCCATTCACAGGGGAATCAGCCCCAGCATTTT.